Listed here are 5 T cell receptor beta chains from one sample, sequenced in a study of blood T cell repertoires in COVID-19. TCRdb keeps only in-frame clones here, not all; method: immunoSEQ multiplex PCR. The data show approximately 200,000 clones, around nine tenths seen once. The sequencing input was peripheral blood. The receptors here all came from a man in his 60s who had recovered from COVID-19.

This rearrangement joins TRBV5-4 to TRBJ2-1; D not resolved. CDR1 SGHNT and CDR2 YYREEE come from the germline V gene (reference sequence). CDR3 length: 17 residues. The V end was cut by 2 bases, the J end by 0 bases, with 15 bases between. CDR3 sequence (DNA): TGTGCCAGCAGCTTTGAGATCGCGGCAAGCTCCTACAATGAGCAGTTCTTC. Protein sequence: CASSFEIAASSYNEQFF.

The chain has TRBV5-6 and TRBJ1-2; 9 bases map to TRBD1. Germline V gene sequence: CDR1 SGHDT, CDR2 YYEEEE. The CDR3 sequence is 14 residues long. J lost 5 bases, V lost 9 bases, and 11 bases had no gene match. The CDR3 nucleotides read TGTGCCACCCAAGGGGGACAGGGCACTTATGGCTACACCTTC. Translation gives CATQGGQGTYGYTF.

The chain recombines TRBV18 with TRBJ2-5; 10 bases align to TRBD1. The germline V gene encodes CDR1 KGHSH and CDR2 LQKENI. V was clipped by 0 bases and J by 5 bases; unmatched bases: 6. The CDR3 totals 16 residues. The CDR3 nucleotides are TGTGCCAGCTCACCACCTTCCGGGACAGGGGTCGAGACCCAGTACTTC. It translates to CASSPPSGTGVETQYF.

This sequence joins TRBV5-4 and TRBJ2-2; D is possibly TRBD2 (6 bases). The CDR3 has 15 residues. Germline lookup yields CDR1 SGHNT and CDR2 YYREEE (reference sequence). V was trimmed by 1 base and J by 7 bases, leaving 14 bases between them. CDR3 coding DNA: TGTGCCAGCAGCTTGCAAACGGGAGCGGGCGGGGAGCTGTTTTTT. This encodes CASSLQTGAGGELFF.

V gene TRBV12-3 or TRBV12-4 combines with J gene TRBJ1-5; TRBD1 is a possible D gene (5 bases). The CDR3 has 13 residues. Trimming took 3 bases from V and 5 from J, leaving 8 bases between them. The CDR3 DNA follows: TGTGCCAGCAGTTTTGGGGGGGATCAGCCCCAGCATTTT. Protein product: CASSFGGDQPQHF.